These 8 T cell receptor beta chains share one sample of origin, sequenced in a study of blood T cell repertoires in COVID-19 (dated by TCRdb to the early 2020s). The library was produced with the immunoSEQ multiplex PCR assay. In its TCRdb copy, this immuneACCESS table keeps in-frame sequences only and misses some clones. Where compared with another copy, unresolved V genes explain less than half of these, and the others have no known cause. The sample profile shows under 200,000 clones; approximately 80% of them were found once. More than 1.5% of the sample rests with the top ten. Sequenced: peripheral blood. Receptor source: a human donor in a cohort sampled during active COVID-19.

V and J are TRBV15 and TRBJ2-1, with no clear D. Germline CDR1 and CDR2: LNHNV and YYDKDF (reference sequence). The CDR3 is made up of 12 amino acids. V shed 1 base and J shed 6 bases, with 4 bases lying between them. CDR3 sequence: CATSRAGNEQFF. CDR3 DNA: TGTGCCACCAGCAGAGCCGGCAATGAGCAGTTCTTC. Based on the CDR3 plus reference TRBV15 and TRBJ2-1, the full variable domain is DAMVIQNPRYQVTQFGKPVTLSCSQTLNHNVMYWYQQKSSQAPKLLFHYYDKDFNNEADTPDNFQSRRPNTSFCFLDIRSPGLGDTAMYLCATSRAGNEQFFGPGTRLTVL.

This chain links TRBV6-4 with TRBJ2-1; perhaps TRBD2 as D (7 bases). This CDR3 has 15 residues. In germline, CDR1 is MRHNA, CDR2 SNTAGT. Trimming cost V 4 bases and J 3 bases, with 13 bases left between them. Written as DNA, the CDR3 is TGTGCCAGCAGTGTCCGCGGGGGCGACTACAATGAGCAGTTCTTC. Amino acids: CASSVRGGDYNEQFF.

The genes are TRBV19 and TRBJ1-1, with D tentatively TRBD1 (6 bases). There are 14 residues in the CDR3. Germline V gene lookup returns CDR1 LNHDA and CDR2 SQIVND (reference sequence). V dropped 1 base and J dropped 3 bases, with 9 bases sitting between them. The CDR3 sequence: CASSIVNRDTEAFF. CDR3 bases: TGTGCCAGTAGTATAGTGAACAGGGACACTGAAGCTTTCTTT.

This clone was seen only a few times. The chain recombines TRBV18 with TRBJ2-7; TRBD1 matches at 8 bases. CDR1 is KGHSH and CDR2 is LQKENI in the germline V gene. Trimming cost V 3 bases and J 5 bases; bases outside gene matches: 6. The length of the CDR3 is 14 residues. The CDR3, as DNA: TGTGCCAGCTCACCCCGGGACAGGTGGGACGAGCAGTACTTC. Amino acids: CASSPRDRWDEQYF.

The CDR3 spells CASSPGLFAEAFF. The CDR3 DNA reads as TGTGCCAGCAGCCCAGGACTATTCGCTGAAGCTTTCTTT. The V gene is TRBV11-3, the J gene TRBJ1-1; D not resolved. The V end lost 5 bases, the J end lost 6 bases, and 13 bases lay between the germline ends. Germline loops: CDR1 SGHNT, CDR2 YENEEA. This CDR3 is built from 13 residues.

The chain carries TRBV6-5 and TRBJ1-2, with 8 bases that match TRBD1. Germline V gene sequence: CDR1 MNHEY, CDR2 SVGAGI. The CDR3 contains 13 residues. V shed 6 bases, J shed 8 bases, and the junction held 8 bases outside the gene matches. CDR3 loop: CASSRTGSEGYTF. CDR3 nucleotides: TGTGCCAGCAGCCGGACAGGGTCGGAGGGCTACACCTTC.

The chain combines TRBV5-1 with TRBJ1-2, with D perhaps TRBD1 (5 bases). CDR1 SGHRS and CDR2 YFSETQ come from the germline V gene. The CDR3 is made up of 14 amino acids. Deletions cut 1 base from V and 6 bases from J, with 13 bases between. CDR3: CASSLLLGEDGYTF. As DNA, the CDR3 is TGCGCCAGCAGCTTGTTATTAGGGGAGGATGGCTACACCTTC.

The chain combines TRBV15 with TRBJ1-1, with 8 bases matching TRBD1. Losses at the gene ends were 1 base for V and 6 bases for J; bases not matched to a gene: 7. Germline CDR1 LNHNV, CDR2 YYDKDF (reference sequence). The CDR3 is made up of 15 amino acids. The CDR3 protein is CATSRGGQGIPEAFF. CDR3 bases: TGTGCCACCAGCAGAGGAGGACAGGGAATCCCTGAAGCTTTCTTT. The variable domain in full, with the rest retrieved from reference TRBV15 and TRBJ1-1, is DAMVIQNPRYQVTQFGKPVTLSCSQTLNHNVMYWYQQKSSQAPKLLFHYYDKDFNNEADTPDNFQSRRPNTSFCFLDIRSPGLGDTAMYLCATSRGGQGIPEAFFGQGTRLTVV.